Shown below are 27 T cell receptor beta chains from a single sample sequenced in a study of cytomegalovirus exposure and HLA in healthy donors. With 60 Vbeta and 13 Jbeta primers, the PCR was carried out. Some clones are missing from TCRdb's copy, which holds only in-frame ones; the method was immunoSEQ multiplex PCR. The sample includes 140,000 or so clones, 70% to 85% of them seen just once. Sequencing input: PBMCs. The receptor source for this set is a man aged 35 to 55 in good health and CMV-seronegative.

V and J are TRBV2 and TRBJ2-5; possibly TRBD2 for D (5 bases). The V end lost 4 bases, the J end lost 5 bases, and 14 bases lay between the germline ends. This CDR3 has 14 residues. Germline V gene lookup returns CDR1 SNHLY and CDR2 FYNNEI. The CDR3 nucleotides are TGTGCCAGCAGTGGGACCCGTAGGGAGGAGACCCAGTACTTC. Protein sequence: CASSGTRREETQYF.

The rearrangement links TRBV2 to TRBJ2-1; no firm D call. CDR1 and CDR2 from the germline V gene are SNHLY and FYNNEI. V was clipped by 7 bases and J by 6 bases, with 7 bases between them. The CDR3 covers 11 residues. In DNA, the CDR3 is TGTGCCAGCACATCACTCAATGAGCAGTTCTTC. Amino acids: CASTSLNEQFF.

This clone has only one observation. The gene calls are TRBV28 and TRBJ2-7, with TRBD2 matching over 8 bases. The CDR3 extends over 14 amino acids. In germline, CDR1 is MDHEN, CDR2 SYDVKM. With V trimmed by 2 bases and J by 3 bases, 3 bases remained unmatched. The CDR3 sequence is CASSLEAGDYEQYF. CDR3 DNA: TGTGCCAGCAGTTTAGAAGCGGGAGACTACGAGCAGTACTTC. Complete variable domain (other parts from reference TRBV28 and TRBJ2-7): DVKVTQSSRYLVKRTGEKVFLECVQDMDHENMFWYRQDPGLGLRLIYFSYDVKMKEKGDIPEGYSVSREKKERFSLILESASTNQTSMYLCASSLEAGDYEQYFGPGTRLTVT.

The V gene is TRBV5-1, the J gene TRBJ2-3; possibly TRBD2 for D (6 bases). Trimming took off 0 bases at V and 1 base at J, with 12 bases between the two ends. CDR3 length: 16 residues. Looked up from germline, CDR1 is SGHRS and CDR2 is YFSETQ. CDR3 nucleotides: TGCGCCAGCAGCTTGGTTGGGGGGATTGGCACAGATACGCAGTATTTT. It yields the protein CASSLVGGIGTDTQYF. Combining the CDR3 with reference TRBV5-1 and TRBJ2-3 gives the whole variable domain KAGVTQTPRYLIKTRGQQVTLSCSPISGHRSVSWYQQTPGQGLQFLFEYFSETQRNKGNFPGRFSGRQFSNSRSEMNVSTLELGDSALYLCASSLVGGIGTDTQYFGPGTRLTVL.

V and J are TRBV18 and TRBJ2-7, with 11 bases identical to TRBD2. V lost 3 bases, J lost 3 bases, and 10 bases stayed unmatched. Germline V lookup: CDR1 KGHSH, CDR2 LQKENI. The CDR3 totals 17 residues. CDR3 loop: CASSPPTSGRGRYEQYF. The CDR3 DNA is TGTGCCAGCTCACCGCCTACTAGCGGGAGAGGTCGCTACGAGCAGTACTTC.

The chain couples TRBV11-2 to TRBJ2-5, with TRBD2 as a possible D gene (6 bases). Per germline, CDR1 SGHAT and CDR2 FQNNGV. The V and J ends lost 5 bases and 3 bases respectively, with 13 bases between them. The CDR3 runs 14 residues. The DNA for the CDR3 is TGTGCCAGCAGCCCCCTCGGGGGAAAAGAGACCCAGTACTTC. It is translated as CASSPLGGKETQYF. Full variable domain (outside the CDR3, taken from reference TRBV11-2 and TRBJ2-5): EAGVAQSPRYKIIEKRQSVAFWCNPISGHATLYWYQQILGQGPKLLIQFQNNGVVDDSQLPKDRFSAERLKGVDSTLKIQPAKLEDSAVYLCASSPLGGKETQYFGPGTRLLVL.

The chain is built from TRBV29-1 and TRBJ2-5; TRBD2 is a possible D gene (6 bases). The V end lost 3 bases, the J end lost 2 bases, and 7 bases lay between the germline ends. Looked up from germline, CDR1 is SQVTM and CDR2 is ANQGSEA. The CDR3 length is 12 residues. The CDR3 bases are TGCAGCGTTGATCGGGGGCAAGAGACCCAGTACTTC. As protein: CSVDRGQETQYF.

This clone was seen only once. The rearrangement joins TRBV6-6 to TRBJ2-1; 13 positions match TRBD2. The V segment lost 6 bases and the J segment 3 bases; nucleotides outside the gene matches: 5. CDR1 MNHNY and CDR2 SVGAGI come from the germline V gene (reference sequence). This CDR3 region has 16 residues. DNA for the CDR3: TGTGCCAGCAGCCAACTAGCGGGGGGGCGCTACAATGAGCAGTTCTTC. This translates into CASSQLAGGRYNEQFF.

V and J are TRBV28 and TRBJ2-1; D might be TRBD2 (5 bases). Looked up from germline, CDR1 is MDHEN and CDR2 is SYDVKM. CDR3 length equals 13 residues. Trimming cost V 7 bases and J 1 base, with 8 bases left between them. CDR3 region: CASKGGSYNEQFF. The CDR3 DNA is TGTGCCAGCAAAGGAGGATCCTACAATGAGCAGTTCTTC.

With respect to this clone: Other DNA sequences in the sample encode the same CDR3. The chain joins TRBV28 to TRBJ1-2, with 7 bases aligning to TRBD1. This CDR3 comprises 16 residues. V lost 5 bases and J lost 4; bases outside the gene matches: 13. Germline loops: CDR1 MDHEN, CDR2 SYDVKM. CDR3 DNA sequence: TGTGCCAGCAGTAGCACGACAGGGTCTTCTCTCTATGGCTACACCTTC. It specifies CASSSTTGSSLYGYTF.

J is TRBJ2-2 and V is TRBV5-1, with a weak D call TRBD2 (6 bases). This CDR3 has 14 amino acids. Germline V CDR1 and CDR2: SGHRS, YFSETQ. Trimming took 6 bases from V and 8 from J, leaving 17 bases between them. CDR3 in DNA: TGCGCCAGCACCGTTGGCGGGACGGTTGGGGAGCTGTTTTTT. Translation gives CASTVGGTVGELFF.

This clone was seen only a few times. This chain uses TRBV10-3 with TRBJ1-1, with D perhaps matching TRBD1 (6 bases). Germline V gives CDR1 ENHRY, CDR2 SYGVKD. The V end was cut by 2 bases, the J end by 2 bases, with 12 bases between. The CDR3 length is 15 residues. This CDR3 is CAISENGGGNTEAFF. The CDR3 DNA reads TGTGCCATCAGTGAGAATGGGGGGGGCAACACTGAAGCTTTCTTT.

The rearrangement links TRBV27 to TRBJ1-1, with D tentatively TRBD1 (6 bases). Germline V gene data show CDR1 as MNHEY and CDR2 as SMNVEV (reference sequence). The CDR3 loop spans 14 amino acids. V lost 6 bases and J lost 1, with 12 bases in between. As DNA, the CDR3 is TGTGCCAGCAGACCAGGGGTCGCGAACACTGAAGCTTTCTTT. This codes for CASRPGVANTEAFF.

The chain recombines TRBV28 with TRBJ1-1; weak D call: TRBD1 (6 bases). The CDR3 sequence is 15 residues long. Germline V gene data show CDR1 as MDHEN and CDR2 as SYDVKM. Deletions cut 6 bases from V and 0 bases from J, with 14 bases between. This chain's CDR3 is CASRQPGTLNTEAFF. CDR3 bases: TGTGCCAGCAGGCAACCTGGGACACTGAACACTGAAGCTTTCTTT.

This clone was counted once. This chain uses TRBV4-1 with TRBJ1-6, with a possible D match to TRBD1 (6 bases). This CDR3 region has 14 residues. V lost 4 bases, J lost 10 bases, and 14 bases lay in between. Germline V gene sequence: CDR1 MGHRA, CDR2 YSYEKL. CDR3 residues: CASSPGGARSPLHF. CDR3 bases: TGCGCCAGCAGCCCCGGGGGGGCAAGGTCACCCCTCCACTTT.

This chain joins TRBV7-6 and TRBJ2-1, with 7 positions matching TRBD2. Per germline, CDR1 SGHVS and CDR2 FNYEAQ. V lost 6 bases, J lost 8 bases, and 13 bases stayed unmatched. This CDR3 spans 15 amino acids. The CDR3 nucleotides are TGTGCCAGCAGTTTACCATATGGCGGGAGTTATGAGCAGTTCTTC. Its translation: CASSLPYGGSYEQFF.

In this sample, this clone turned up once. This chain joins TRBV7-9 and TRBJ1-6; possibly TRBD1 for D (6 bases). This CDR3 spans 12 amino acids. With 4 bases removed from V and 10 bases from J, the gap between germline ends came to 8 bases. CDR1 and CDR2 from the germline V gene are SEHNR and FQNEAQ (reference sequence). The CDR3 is CASSSDRSPLHF. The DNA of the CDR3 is TGTGCCAGCAGCTCAGACAGGTCACCCCTCCACTTT.

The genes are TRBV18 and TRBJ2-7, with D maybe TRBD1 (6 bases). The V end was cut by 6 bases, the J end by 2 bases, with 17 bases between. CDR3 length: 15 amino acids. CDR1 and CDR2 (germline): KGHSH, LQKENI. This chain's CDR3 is CASSPGAGETYEQYF. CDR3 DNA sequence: TGTGCCAGCTCTCCCGGGGCAGGGGAGACCTACGAGCAGTACTTC. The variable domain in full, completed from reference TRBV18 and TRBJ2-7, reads NAGVMQNPRHLVRRRGQEARLRCSPMKGHSHVYWYRQLPEEGLKFMVYLQKENIIDESGMPKERFSAEFPKEGPSILRIQQVVRGDSAAYFCASSPGAGETYEQYFGPGTRLTVT.

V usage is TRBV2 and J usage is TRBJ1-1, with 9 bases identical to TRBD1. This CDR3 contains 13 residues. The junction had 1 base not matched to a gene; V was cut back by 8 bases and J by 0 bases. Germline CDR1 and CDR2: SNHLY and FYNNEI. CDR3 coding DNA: TGTGCCAGCGACAGGGGGATGAACACTGAAGCTTTCTTT. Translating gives CASDRGMNTEAFF.

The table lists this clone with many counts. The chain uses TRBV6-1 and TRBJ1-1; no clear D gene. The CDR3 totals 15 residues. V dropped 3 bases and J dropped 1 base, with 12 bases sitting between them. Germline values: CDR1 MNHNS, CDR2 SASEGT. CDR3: CASSDPFNSNTEAFF. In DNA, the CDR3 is TGTGCCAGCAGTGACCCCTTCAACTCGAACACTGAAGCTTTCTTT.

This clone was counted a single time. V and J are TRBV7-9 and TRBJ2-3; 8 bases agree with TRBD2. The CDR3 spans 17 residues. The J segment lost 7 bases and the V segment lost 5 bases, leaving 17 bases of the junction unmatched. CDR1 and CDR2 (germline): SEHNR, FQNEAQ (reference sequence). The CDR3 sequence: CASSSTTGGPTQNTQYF. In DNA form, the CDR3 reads TGTGCCAGCAGCAGTACAACGGGGGGGCCAACGCAAAATACGCAGTATTTT.

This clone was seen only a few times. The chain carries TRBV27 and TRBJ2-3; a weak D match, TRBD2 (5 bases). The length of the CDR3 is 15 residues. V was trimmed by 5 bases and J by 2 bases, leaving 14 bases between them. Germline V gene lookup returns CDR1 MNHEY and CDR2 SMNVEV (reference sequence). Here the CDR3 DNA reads TGTGCCAGCAGTCCCCCATTAGGACTCACAGATACGCAGTATTTT. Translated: CASSPPLGLTDTQYF.

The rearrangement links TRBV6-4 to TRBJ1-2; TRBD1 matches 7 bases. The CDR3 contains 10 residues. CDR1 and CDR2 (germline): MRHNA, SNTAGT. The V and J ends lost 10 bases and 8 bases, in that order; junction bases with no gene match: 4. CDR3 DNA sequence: TGTGCCACGAGGGGGCTCGGCTACACCTTC. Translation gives CATRGLGYTF.

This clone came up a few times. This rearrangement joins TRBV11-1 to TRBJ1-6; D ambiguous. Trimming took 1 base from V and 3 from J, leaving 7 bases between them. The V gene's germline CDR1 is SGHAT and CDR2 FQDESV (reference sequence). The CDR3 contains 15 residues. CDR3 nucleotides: TGTGCCAGCAGCTTAGACGGGAGCTATAATTCACCCCTCCACTTT. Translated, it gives CASSLDGSYNSPLHF.

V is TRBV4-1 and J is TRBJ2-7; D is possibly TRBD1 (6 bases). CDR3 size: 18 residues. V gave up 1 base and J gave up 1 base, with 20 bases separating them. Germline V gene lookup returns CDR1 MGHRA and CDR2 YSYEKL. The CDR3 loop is CASSQVSVGPGASYEQYF. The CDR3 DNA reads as TGCGCCAGCAGCCAAGTATCGGTCGGTCCAGGGGCTTCCTACGAGCAGTACTTC.

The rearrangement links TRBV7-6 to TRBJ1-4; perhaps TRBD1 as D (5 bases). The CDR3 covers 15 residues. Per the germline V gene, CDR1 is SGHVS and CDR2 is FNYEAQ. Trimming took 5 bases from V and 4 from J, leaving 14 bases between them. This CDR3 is CASSGPGVLNEKLFF. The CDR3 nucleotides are TGTGCCAGCAGCGGACCGGGGGTCCTTAATGAAAAACTGTTTTTT.

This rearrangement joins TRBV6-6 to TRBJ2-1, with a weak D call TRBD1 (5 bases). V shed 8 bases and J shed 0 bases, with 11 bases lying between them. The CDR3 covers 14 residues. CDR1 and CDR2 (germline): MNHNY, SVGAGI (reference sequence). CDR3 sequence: CASSGQTSYNEQFF. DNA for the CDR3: TGTGCCAGCTCAGGGCAGACCTCCTACAATGAGCAGTTCTTC.